The entry below gives a single T cell receptor beta chain sequence along with its context. Here immunoSEQ multiplex PCR was the method, and the copy in TCRdb shows in-frame clones only, minus some. The table shows under 350,000 clones, with around 86% occurring only once. This sample is part of a study of blood T cell repertoires in COVID-19. The germline V and J ends were trimmed by 4 bases and 2 bases, with 15 bases remaining between them. This CDR3 region has 16 residues. Germline CDR1 and CDR2: SEHNR and FQNEAQ (reference sequence). The receptor comes from a man between 18 and 29 years old with active or convalescent COVID-19. The V gene is TRBV7-9, the J gene TRBJ1-3; tentative D call: TRBD1 (6 bases). The specimen was peripheral blood. The CDR3 sequence is CASSSRTDLAGNTIYF. The CDR3 nucleotides read TGTGCCAGCAGCTCCCGGACAGACTTGGCTGGAAACACCATATATTTT.